What follows are 20 T cell receptor beta chains derived from one specimen sequenced in a study of cytomegalovirus exposure and HLA in healthy donors. This PCR relied on a set of 60 Vbeta primers and 13 Jbeta primers. This table comes from immunoSEQ multiplex PCR, and its TCRdb copy is limited to in-frame clones, with some not included. The top ten clones hold roughly 3.4% of a sample with under 150,000 clones, about 82% of them seen once. Sequencing was done on a sample of PBMCs. The receptor source for this set is a male donor in good health and CMV-seronegative.

The chain employs TRBV6-1 and TRBJ2-7; D might be TRBD1 (6 bases). V was trimmed by 6 bases and J by 1 base, leaving 13 bases between them. The CDR3 extends over 14 amino acids. The germline V gene has CDR1 MNHNS and CDR2 SASEGT. CDR3 loop: CASSLGTISYEQYF. CDR3 nucleotide sequence: TGTGCCAGCAGCCTCGGGACAATTTCCTACGAGCAGTACTTC.

The rearrangement joins TRBV7-2 to TRBJ2-3; 8 bases align to TRBD2. J lost 9 bases, V lost 4 bases, and 0 bases had no gene match. The CDR3 runs 11 residues. From germline, CDR1 is SGHTA and CDR2 FQGNSA. Here the CDR3 reads CASSSGGTQYF. The CDR3 DNA is TGTGCCAGCAGCTCGGGGGGGACGCAGTATTTT.

Only one count was recorded for this clone. V usage is TRBV6-5 and J usage is TRBJ1-1; 8 nucleotides match TRBD1. V lost 7 bases and J lost 3; bases outside the gene matches: 10. The CDR3 consists of 15 residues. Germline CDR1 is MNHEY and CDR2 is SVGAGI. The CDR3 region has the DNA TGTGCCAGCAACTCTCCAGGGACAGGAGACACTGAAGCTTTCTTT. Translation gives CASNSPGTGDTEAFF.

This sequence joins TRBV11-2 and TRBJ2-6; unclear D gene. Germline V gene sequence: CDR1 SGHAT, CDR2 FQNNGV. The CDR3 spans 15 residues. V shed 3 bases and J shed 0 bases, with 6 bases lying between them. In DNA, the CDR3 is TGTGCCAGCAGCTTGAGATACTCTGGGGCCAACGTCCTGACTTTC. Its protein is CASSLRYSGANVLTF.

The CDR3 loop reads CASIGLESRTGSSSYEQYF. Here the CDR3 DNA reads TGTGCCAGCATTGGGCTAGAGTCGAGGACAGGTTCTAGCTCCTACGAGCAGTACTTC. V usage is TRBV7-8 and J usage is TRBJ2-7; 7 bases are shared with TRBD1. The CDR3 consists of 19 residues. The germline gives CDR1 SGHVS, CDR2 FQNEAQ. V lost 7 bases, J lost 0 bases, and 21 bases stayed unmatched.

This chain joins TRBV18 and TRBJ1-3, with unresolved D. The germline CDR1 and CDR2 sequences are KGHSH and LQKENI. There are 17 residues in the CDR3. The V gene lost 0 bases and the J gene lost 2 bases, with 14 bases spanning the gap. This CDR3 reads CASSPPSAGVTGNTIYF. The CDR3 region has the DNA TGTGCCAGCTCACCACCGAGCGCGGGCGTTACTGGAAACACCATATATTTT.

The table lists this clone with a count of one. This chain links TRBV2 with TRBJ2-7; tentative D call: TRBD1 (5 bases). CDR1 and CDR2 from the germline V gene are SNHLY and FYNNEI. V gave up 6 bases and J gave up 0 bases, with 15 bases separating them. The CDR3 extends over 15 amino acids. CDR3 residues: CASRIEGAGSYEQYF. The DNA for the CDR3 is TGTGCCAGCAGGATAGAAGGGGCCGGCTCCTACGAGCAGTACTTC.

This chain links TRBV19 with TRBJ1-5; tentative D call: TRBD1 (5 bases). The CDR3 extends over 13 amino acids. The V gene's germline CDR1 is LNHDA and CDR2 SQIVND (reference sequence). V gave up 5 bases and J gave up 9 bases, with 14 bases separating them. CDR3 sequence reads: CASSLGGAWPQHF. Here the CDR3 DNA reads TGTGCCAGTAGTCTAGGCGGGGCTTGGCCCCAGCATTTT.

The rearrangement joins TRBV5-6 to TRBJ2-6, with 8 nucleotides matching TRBD1. Germline CDR1 and CDR2: SGHDT and YYEEEE. This CDR3 region has 17 residues. Germline trimming cut 0 bases from V and 3 bases from J; bases unmatched to any gene: 5. The CDR3 DNA sequence: TGTGCCAGCAGCTTGGTTCAGGGGGCTGTTGGGGCCAACGTCCTGACTTTC. This encodes CASSLVQGAVGANVLTF.

In its sample, this clone was seen a few times. The CDR3 DNA reads as TGTGCCAGCAGATTAACCGGGACAGGGTACGAGCAGTACTTC. This translates into CASRLTGTGYEQYF. V and J are TRBV2 and TRBJ2-7, with 9 bases matching TRBD1. J lost 4 bases, V lost 6 bases, and 7 bases had no gene match. The V gene's germline CDR1 is SNHLY and CDR2 FYNNEI. The CDR3 is 14 residues long.

The chain links TRBV6-5 to TRBJ1-2; D possibly corresponds to TRBD1 (6 bases). The CDR3 runs to 12 residues. Trimming took 5 bases from V and 11 from J, leaving 15 bases between them. The germline CDR1 and CDR2 sequences are MNHEY and SVGAGI. The CDR3 reads CASSQGGYDYTF. CDR3 sequence (DNA): TGTGCCAGCAGTCAAGGGGGTTATGATTACACCTTC.

V is TRBV27 and J is TRBJ1-2, with 8 bases lining up with TRBD1. CDR1 is MNHEY and CDR2 is SMNVEV in the germline V gene (reference sequence). V lost 6 bases, J lost 4 bases, and 7 bases stayed unmatched. The CDR3 covers 14 residues. DNA for the CDR3: TGTGCCAGCAGCCTGGACAGGGATGGCTATGGCTACACCTTC. This sequence encodes CASSLDRDGYGYTF.

Comments on this clone: One end of the junction fails to match germline, which may point to a read error. CDR3 loop: CASSLEWGGQDLF. Written as DNA, the CDR3 is TGTGCCAGCAGCTTGGAATGGGGCGGACAGGACTTGTTT. The chain couples TRBV5-5 to TRBJ1-1; TRBD1 matches 7 bases. The germline gives CDR1 SGHKS, CDR2 YYEKEE (reference sequence). This CDR3 is built from 13 residues. Using reference TRBV5-5 and TRBJ1-1 for the parts outside the CDR3, the full variable domain is DAGVTQSPTHLIKTRGQQVTLRCSPISGHKSVSWYQQVLGQGPQFIFQYYEKEERGRGNFPDRFSARQFPNYSSELNVNALLLGDSALYLCASSLEWGGQDLFGQGTRLTVV.

This chain connects TRBV2 to TRBJ1-1; tentatively, D is TRBD1 (6 bases). The germline V and J ends were trimmed by 2 bases and 10 bases, with 14 bases remaining between them. The CDR3 loop spans 13 amino acids. Germline-derived CDR1 and CDR2 are SNHLY and FYNNEI. CDR3 in DNA: TGTGCCAGCAGTGAAAGCGTCCAGGGGCGAGCTTTCTTT. This translates into CASSESVQGRAFF.

The J gene is TRBJ1-4, the V gene TRBV19; tentative D call: TRBD1 (6 bases). Germline values: CDR1 LNHDA, CDR2 SQIVND (reference sequence). The CDR3 covers 15 residues. Deletions cut 6 bases from V and 15 bases from J, with 26 bases between. The CDR3 DNA sequence: TGTGCCAGTAGGCGAACTGGGGGCTCCGGACGTGAGGTGTTTTTT. Translating gives CASRRTGGSGREVFF.

The gene calls are TRBV18 and TRBJ1-1, with D tentatively TRBD1 (5 bases). Germline loops: CDR1 KGHSH, CDR2 LQKENI. Trimming cost V 1 base and J 1 base, with 10 bases left between them. The CDR3 has 15 amino acids. The CDR3 reads CASSPLSQGNTEAFF. The CDR3 DNA sequence: TGTGCCAGCTCACCACTTTCCCAGGGGAACACTGAAGCTTTCTTT.

The chain has TRBV9 and TRBJ2-3, with TRBD2 matching over 10 bases. The CDR3 spans 15 residues. Germline V gene data show CDR1 as SGDLS and CDR2 as YYNGEE. Trimming cost V 6 bases and J 1 base; bases outside gene matches: 5. CDR3 bases: TGTGCCAGCACCACCGGGACTAGCGGCACAGATACGCAGTATTTT. Amino acids: CASTTGTSGTDTQYF.

The rearrangement uses TRBV6-5 and TRBJ2-2; a weak D match, TRBD2 (6 bases). Trimming left V 9 bases short and J 2 bases short, with 10 bases between. The germline gives CDR1 MNHEY, CDR2 SVGAGI. The CDR3 spans 13 residues. The DNA for the CDR3 is TGTGCCAGTCGGGAGCGAAACACCGGGGAGCTGTTTTTT. This codes for CASRERNTGELFF.

The V call is TRBV5-4, the J call TRBJ2-7, with a tentative D call TRBD1 (5 bases). The CDR3 totals 15 residues. Per germline, CDR1 SGHNT and CDR2 YYREEE (reference sequence). V lost 0 bases and J lost 5, with 15 bases in between. CDR3 bases: TGTGCCAGCAGCTTGGATCTAGGGGCGGTGCACGAGCAGTACTTC. It yields the protein CASSLDLGAVHEQYF. The full variable domain, completed using reference TRBV5-4 and TRBJ2-7, is ETGVTQSPTHLIKTRGQQVTLRCSSQSGHNTVSWYQQALGQGPQFIFQYYREEENGRGNFPPRFSGLQFPNYSSELNVNALELDDSALYLCASSLDLGAVHEQYFGPGTRLTVT.

Comments on this clone: At one of its ends the junction is not consistent with the germline gene, which may arise from a read error. V is TRBV5-1 and J is TRBJ2-7; TRBD1 aligns across 8 bases. The CDR3 extends over 16 amino acids. Per germline, CDR1 SGHRS and CDR2 YFSETQ. The CDR3 DNA reads TGCGCCAGCAGTTTGGGCCCGGACAGGGAGTCCTACGAGCAGTACTTC. Its protein product is CASSLGPDRESYEQYF. Combining the CDR3 with reference TRBV5-1 and TRBJ2-7 gives the whole variable domain KAGVTQTPRYLIKTRGQQVTLSCSPISGHRSVSWYQQTPGQGLQFLFEYFSETQRNKGNFPGRFSGRQFSNSRSEMNVSTLELGDSALYLCASSLGPDRESYEQYFGPGTRLTVT.